This T cell receptor beta chain was found in a study of CD8 T cells in Susac syndrome. Overall study results and limits: Total CD8+ repertoires held 15 to 20 Susac-specific public clones, while CD8+ TEMRA repertoires held roughly five.

When the RNA was reverse transcribed, random hexamers were used with an input of about 0.5 to 1 ug. TCR beta CDR3 was amplified by immunoSEQ multiplex PCR. This amplification extended across 54 Vbeta and 13 Jbeta segments. TCRdb reprocessed the immunoSEQ multiplex PCR reads with MiXCR, giving one entry per CDR3 protein. This sample has around 80,000 distinct CDR3 sequences, with 80% to 95% found just once. On this clonotype: Its cognate antigen is unknown.

From blood CD8+ and CD4+ T cells, TCR beta sequences were generated. V shed 2 bases and J 8 bases; nucleotides not matched to a gene: 1. This CDR3 is built from 13 residues. The V gene's germline CDR1 is LNHDA and CDR2 SQIVND (reference sequence). The material sequenced was CD8+ T cells from PBMCs. The chain uses TRBV19 and TRBJ1-4, with 8 bases identical to TRBD1. This receptor was taken from a human donor with Susac syndrome. The CDR3 here is CASSIPGGEKLFF. CDR3 nucleotides: TGTGCCAGTAGTATACCAGGGGGCGAAAAACTGTTTTTT. The entire variable domain, with the rest obtained from reference TRBV19 and TRBJ1-4, is as follows: DGGITQSPKYLFRKEGQNVTLSCEQNLNHDAMYWYRQDPGQGLRLIYYSQIVNDFQKGDIAEGYSVSREKKESFPLTVTSAQKNPTAFYLCASSIPGGEKLFFGSGTQLSVL.